Below, one TCR beta chain is given with its context. What it binds is unknown. It was with a sample-barcoded 5' primer and a J-beta primer mix that a second PCR of roughly 7 to 12 cycles was run. From each sample, at least 2.5 million paired-end reads containing CDR3 were obtained. TCRdb re-derived calls from the 5' RACE reads in MiXCR, one entry per CDR3 protein. The data contain 700,000 or so distinct CDR3 sequences, about 43% of them singletons. Trimming removed 6 bases at V and 4 bases at J, with 15 bases between. The CDR3 has 15 amino acids. Germline V CDR1 and CDR2: LGHNA, YNFKEQ. This entry comes from a study of blood T cells in healthy people across ages. Study observations and caveats: Strong correlation was found linking TCR beta diversity to naive T cell percentage. Diversity estimated from one million T cells was considered an underestimate. Naive and antigen-experienced cells were not separated, limiting conclusive comparison.

Sequenced: blood. This TCR came from a man aged 80 or over in good health. The rearrangement joins TRBV4-2 to TRBJ1-4; D uncertain. CDR3 in DNA: TGTGCCAGCAGAACCAACCCCTCCAATAATGAAAAACTGTTTTTT. Protein sequence: CASRTNPSNNEKLFF.